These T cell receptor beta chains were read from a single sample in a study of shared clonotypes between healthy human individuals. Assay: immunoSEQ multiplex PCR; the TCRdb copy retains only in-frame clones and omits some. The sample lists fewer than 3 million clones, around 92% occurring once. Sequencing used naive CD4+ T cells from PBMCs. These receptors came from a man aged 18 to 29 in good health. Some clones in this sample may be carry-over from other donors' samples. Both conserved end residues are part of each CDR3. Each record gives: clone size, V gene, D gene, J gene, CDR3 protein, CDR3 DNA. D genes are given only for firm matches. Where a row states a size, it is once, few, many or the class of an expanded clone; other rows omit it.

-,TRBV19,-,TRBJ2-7,CASSLDLGVSYEQYF,TGTGCCAGTAGCCTCGACCTAGGAGTATCCTACGAGCAGTACTTC
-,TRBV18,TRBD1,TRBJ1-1,CASSPETGLSTEAFF,TGTGCCAGCTCACCAGAGACAGGGCTCTCCACTGAAGCTTTCTTT
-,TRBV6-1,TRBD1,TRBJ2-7,CASTLTGTGNEQYF,TGTGCCAGCACCCTGACAGGGACAGGAAACGAGCAGTACTTC
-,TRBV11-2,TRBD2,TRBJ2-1,CASSLGPGGEQFF,TGTGCCAGCAGCTTAGGACCGGGGGGTGAGCAGTTCTTC
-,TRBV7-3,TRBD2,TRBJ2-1,CASSGQTSAGSEQFF,TGTGCCAGCAGCGGTCAGACTAGCGCCGGGTCGGAGCAGTTCTTC
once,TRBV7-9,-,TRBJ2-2,CASSIGANTGELFF,TGTGCCAGCAGCATAGGCGCGAACACCGGGGAGCTGTTTTTT
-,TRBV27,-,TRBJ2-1,CASSERALTHYNEQFF,TGTGCCAGCAGTGAACGGGCCTTGACTCACTACAATGAGCAGTTCTTC
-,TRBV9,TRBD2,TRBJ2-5,CPAGGKLVGADETQYF,TGCCCCGCGGGAGGAAAGTTAGTAGGGGCTGACGAGACCCAGTACTTC
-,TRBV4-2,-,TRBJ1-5,CASSQEEKGERNQPQHF,TGTGCCAGCAGCCAAGAAGAGAAGGGGGAAAGGAATCAGCCCCAGCATTTT
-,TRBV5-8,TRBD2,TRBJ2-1,CASSRLAAYNNEQFF,TGTGCCAGCAGCCGACTAGCGGCATACAACAATGAGCAGTTCTTC
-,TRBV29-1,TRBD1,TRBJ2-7,CSVGTGVEQYF,TGCAGCGTCGGGACAGGGGTCGAGCAGTACTTC
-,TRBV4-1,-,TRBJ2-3,CASSQQTGSPGRTGDTQYF,TGCGCCAGCAGCCAACAAACGGGGTCCCCGGGACGCACGGGAGATACGCAGTATTTT
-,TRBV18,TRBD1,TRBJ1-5,CASSLGQGSISNQPQHF,TGTGCCAGCTCGCTCGGACAGGGGTCTATTAGCAATCAGCCCCAGCATTTT
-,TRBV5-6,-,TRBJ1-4,CASSGGRTAPGEKLFF,TGTGCCAGCAGCGGTGGCCGGACAGCCCCTGGGGAAAAACTGTTTTTT
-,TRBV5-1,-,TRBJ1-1,CASSLDPGNTEAFF,TGCGCCAGCAGCCTGGACCCGGGGAACACTGAAGCTTTCTTT
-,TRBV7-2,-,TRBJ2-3,CASSALGVMVTDTQYF,TGTGCCAGCAGCGCCTTGGGCGTGATGGTAACAGATACGCAGTATTTT
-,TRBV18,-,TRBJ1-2,CASSPSQGSGYTF,TGTGCCAGCTCACCATCACAGGGTAGTGGCTACACCTTC
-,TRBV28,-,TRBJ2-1,CASSLGGTPYNEQFF,TGTGCCAGCAGTTTAGGGGGGACCCCCTACAATGAGCAGTTCTTC
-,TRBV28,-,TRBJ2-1,CASSPTGRGTYNEQFF,TGTGCCAGCAGTCCAACGGGCAGGGGGACTTACAATGAGCAGTTCTTC
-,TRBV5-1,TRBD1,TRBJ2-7,CASSSTDRPTDEQYF,TGCGCCAGCAGCTCGACGGACAGGCCCACCGACGAGCAGTACTTC
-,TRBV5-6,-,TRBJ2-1,CASSRKKTVGNEQFF,TGTGCCAGCAGCCGCAAAAAAACAGTGGGCAATGAGCAGTTCTTC
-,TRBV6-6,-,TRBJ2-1,CASMVSRTIEQFF,TGTGCCAGCATGGTCTCTAGGACTATTGAGCAGTTCTTC
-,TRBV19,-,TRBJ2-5,CASSMNRAYQETQYF,TGTGCCAGTAGTATGAACAGGGCGTACCAAGAGACCCAGTACTTC
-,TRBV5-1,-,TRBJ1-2,CASRPGPENYGYTF,TGCGCCAGCCGCCCAGGGCCAGAGAACTATGGCTACACCTTC
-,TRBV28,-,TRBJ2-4,CASSFLGVAKNIQYF,TGTGCCAGCAGTTTCCTAGGGGTTGCCAAAAACATTCAGTACTTC
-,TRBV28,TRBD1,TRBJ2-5,CASSTRLGQGYETQYF,TGTGCCAGCAGTACCCGTTTGGGACAGGGGTATGAGACCCAGTACTTC
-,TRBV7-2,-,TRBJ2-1,CASSSGHIKFF,TGTGCCAGCAGCTCGGGACATATTAAGTTCTTC
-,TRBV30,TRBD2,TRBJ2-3,CAWTGTSGSTDTQYF,TGTGCCTGGACCGGGACTAGCGGTAGCACAGATACGCAGTATTTT
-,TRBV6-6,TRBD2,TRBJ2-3,CASSFGTSGNTDTQYF,TGTGCCAGCAGTTTCGGGACTAGCGGCAACACAGATACGCAGTATTTT
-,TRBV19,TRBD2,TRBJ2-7,CASSLRTSGSYEQYF,TGTGCCAGTAGTCTCCGGACTAGCGGGAGCTACGAGCAGTACTTC
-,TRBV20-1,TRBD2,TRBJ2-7,CSARLAGSPYF,TGCAGTGCTAGACTAGCGGGATCGCCGTACTTC
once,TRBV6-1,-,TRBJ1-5,CASLGWETIQPQHF,TGTGCCAGCTTAGGGTGGGAGACGATTCAGCCCCAGCATTTT